The 4 T cell receptor beta chains below all came from one sample that was sequenced in a study of Ad26.COV2.S vaccination and SARS-CoV-2 variants (dated by TCRdb to about 2021). The treatment or condition label on this specimen signifies: 19 received Ad26.COV2.S at low or high dose, single or two shots; about 5 received placebo; per-sample allocation not given. For vaccine and placebo recipients, the sequenced repertoires came from samples collected on day 63 after the first injection. Receptors were amplified or captured by the immunoSEQ multiplex PCR assay. TCRdb mirrors the immuneACCESS table, restricted to in-frame sequences. Some clones are absent from its copies; in checked studies, under half trace to an unresolved V gene, and the reason for the others is unknown. The sample table lists under 600,000 clones, 89% of them with a count of one. The biggest ten clones account for roughly 1.7% of the sample.

This sample comprised peripheral blood, obtained in a trial of Ad26.COV2.S vaccine versus placebo. Receptors were obtained from a person between 18 and 65 years old who received the Ad26.COV2.S COVID-19 vaccine or a placebo.

This clone was seen more than once but under ten times. The gene calls are TRBV6-5 and TRBJ1-2; D is unresolved. The germline CDR1 and CDR2 sequences are MNHEY and SVGAGI. This CDR3 is 15 amino acids long. Deletions cut 0 bases from V and 8 bases from J, with 16 bases between. For the CDR3, the DNA is TGTGCCAGCAGTTACTCGACCCACGGGTCTGGCGGCTACACCTTC. Encoded protein: CASSYSTHGSGGYTF.

V usage is TRBV19 and J usage is TRBJ2-7, with TRBD2 matching 12 bases. CDR1 and CDR2 (germline): LNHDA, SQIVND (reference sequence). V was pared by 5 bases and J by 3 bases, with 5 bases of the junction left unmatched. This CDR3 has 15 residues. The CDR3 DNA follows: TGTGCCAGTAGTCTCCGGACTAGCGGGAACTACGAGCAGTACTTC. Translated, it gives CASSLRTSGNYEQYF.

V is TRBV3-1 (or the pseudogene TRBV3-2) and J is TRBJ1-1, with D uncertain. The CDR3 covers 13 residues. Trimming pared 1 base from V and 12 bases from J, leaving 15 bases between. Germline assignment: CDR1 LGHDT and CDR2 YNNKEL (reference sequence). The chain's CDR3 is CASSQGFRGVTFF. CDR3 coding DNA: TGTGCCAGCAGCCAAGGTTTCCGGGGAGTAACTTTCTTT.

The chain links TRBV6-6 to TRBJ1-6, with TRBD1 matching over 9 bases. The ends lost 2 bases at V and 8 bases at J; junction bases unmatched: 4. Per the germline V gene, CDR1 is MNHNY and CDR2 is SVGAGI (reference sequence). This CDR3 comprises 15 residues. Here the CDR3 reads CASSYQGQGDSPLHF. The CDR3 DNA reads TGTGCCAGCAGTTACCAGGGACAGGGTGATTCACCCCTCCACTTT.